The text below deals with one TCR beta chain. The CDR3 contains 15 residues. Germline-derived CDR1 and CDR2 are SGHDT and YYEEEE. V dropped 1 base and J dropped 4 bases, with 12 bases sitting between them. This sample stems from a study of T-cell reconstitution after alpha-beta-depleted transplantation in children. Unique molecular identifiers were incorporated during preparation of the TCRbeta library. TCRdb re-analysed the PCR reads in MiXCR, keeping a single row per CDR3 protein. This table holds about 490,000 distinct CDR3 sequences, roughly a tenth found once. The V and J genes are TRBV5-6 and TRBJ1-3; D is perhaps TRBD1 (5 bases). The sample consisted of PBMCs, taken before TCRalphabeta/CD19-depleted stem cell transplant. The TCR sequence derives from a child under 10 years old with inherited bone marrow failure, due to receive a stem cell transplant. The DNA for the CDR3 is TGTGCCAGCAGCTTGTACAGGCGGTCCGGAAACACCATATATTTT. This sequence encodes CASSLYRRSGNTIYF.